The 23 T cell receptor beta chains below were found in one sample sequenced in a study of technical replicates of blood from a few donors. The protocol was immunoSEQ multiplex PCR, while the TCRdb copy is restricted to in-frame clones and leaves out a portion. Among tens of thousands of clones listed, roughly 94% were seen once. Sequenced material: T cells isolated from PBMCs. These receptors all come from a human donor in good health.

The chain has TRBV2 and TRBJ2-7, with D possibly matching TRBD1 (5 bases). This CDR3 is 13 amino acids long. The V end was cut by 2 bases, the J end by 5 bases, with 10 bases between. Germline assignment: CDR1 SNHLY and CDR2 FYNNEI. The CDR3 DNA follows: TGTGCCAGCAGTGAACAGGGCCCCAACGAGCAGTACTTC. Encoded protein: CASSEQGPNEQYF.

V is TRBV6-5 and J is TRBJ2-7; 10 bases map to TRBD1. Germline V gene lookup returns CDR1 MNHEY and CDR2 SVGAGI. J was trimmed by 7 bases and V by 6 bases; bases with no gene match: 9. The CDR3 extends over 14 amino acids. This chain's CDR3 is CASSTGTGVWEQYF. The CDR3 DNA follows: TGTGCCAGCAGCACCGGGACAGGGGTTTGGGAGCAGTACTTC.

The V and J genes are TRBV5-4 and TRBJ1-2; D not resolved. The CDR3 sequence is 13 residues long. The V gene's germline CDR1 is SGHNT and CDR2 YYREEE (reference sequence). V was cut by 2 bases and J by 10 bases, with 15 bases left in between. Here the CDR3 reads CASSFGGPRDYTF. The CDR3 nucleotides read TGTGCCAGCAGCTTTGGAGGGCCTCGGGACTACACCTTC.

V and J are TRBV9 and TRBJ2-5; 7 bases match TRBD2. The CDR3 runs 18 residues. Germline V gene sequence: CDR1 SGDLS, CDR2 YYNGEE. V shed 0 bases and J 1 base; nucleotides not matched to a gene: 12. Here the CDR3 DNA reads TGTGCCAGCAGCGTAGCTCTGTCGGCTAGCGGAGGCCAAGAGACCCAGTACTTC. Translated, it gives CASSVALSASGGQETQYF.

The CDR3 sequence is CASSPRDSYGYTF. CDR3 in DNA: TGTGCCAGCAGCCCAAGGGACAGCTATGGCTACACCTTC. The rearrangement joins TRBV7-9 to TRBJ1-2; TRBD1 agrees at 7 bases. Germline V gene lookup returns CDR1 SEHNR and CDR2 FQNEAQ (reference sequence). The CDR3 length is 13 residues. The V segment lost 5 bases and the J segment 4 bases; nucleotides outside the gene matches: 4.

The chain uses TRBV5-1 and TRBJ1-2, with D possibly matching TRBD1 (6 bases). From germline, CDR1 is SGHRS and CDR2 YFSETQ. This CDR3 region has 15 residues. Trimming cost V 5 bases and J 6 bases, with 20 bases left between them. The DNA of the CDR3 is TGCGCCAGCAGAAGGGGGTTCGGCGAGAATAATGGCTACACCTTC. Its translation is CASRRGFGENNGYTF.

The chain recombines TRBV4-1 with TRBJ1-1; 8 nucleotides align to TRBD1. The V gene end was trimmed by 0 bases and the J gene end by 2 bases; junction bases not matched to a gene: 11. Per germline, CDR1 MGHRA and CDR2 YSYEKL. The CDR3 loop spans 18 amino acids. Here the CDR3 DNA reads TGCGCCAGCAGCCAAGAGTTTCAGGGGGCAAGCGGAAACACTGAAGCTTTCTTT. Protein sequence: CASSQEFQGASGNTEAFF.

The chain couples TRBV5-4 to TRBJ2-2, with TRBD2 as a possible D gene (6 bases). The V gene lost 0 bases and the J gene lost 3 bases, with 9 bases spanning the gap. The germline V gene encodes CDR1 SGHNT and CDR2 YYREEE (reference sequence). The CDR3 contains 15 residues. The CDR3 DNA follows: TGTGCCAGCAGCTTGGACGGGGGTGACACCGGGGAGCTGTTTTTT. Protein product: CASSLDGGDTGELFF.

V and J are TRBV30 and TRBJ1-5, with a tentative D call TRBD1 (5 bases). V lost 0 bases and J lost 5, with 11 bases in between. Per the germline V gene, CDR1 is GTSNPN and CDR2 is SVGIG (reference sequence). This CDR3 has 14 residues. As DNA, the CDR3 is TGTGCCTGGAGTGTGTCGCAGGGCGATCAGCCCCAGCATTTT. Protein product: CAWSVSQGDQPQHF.

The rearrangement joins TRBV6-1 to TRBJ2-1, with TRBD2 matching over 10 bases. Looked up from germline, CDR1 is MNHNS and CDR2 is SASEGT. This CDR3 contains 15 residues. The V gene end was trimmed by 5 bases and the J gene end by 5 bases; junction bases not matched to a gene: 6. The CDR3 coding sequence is TGTGCCAGCAGTATTAGACTAGCGGGCAACAATGAGCAGTTCTTC. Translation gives CASSIRLAGNNEQFF.

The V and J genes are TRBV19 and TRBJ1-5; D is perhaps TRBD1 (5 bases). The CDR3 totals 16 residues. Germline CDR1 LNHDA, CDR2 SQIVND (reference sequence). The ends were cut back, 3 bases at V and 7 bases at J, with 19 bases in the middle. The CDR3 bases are TGTGCCAGTAGTATCCACTATCGTCCGGGGGACCAGCCCCAGCATTTT. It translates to CASSIHYRPGDQPQHF.

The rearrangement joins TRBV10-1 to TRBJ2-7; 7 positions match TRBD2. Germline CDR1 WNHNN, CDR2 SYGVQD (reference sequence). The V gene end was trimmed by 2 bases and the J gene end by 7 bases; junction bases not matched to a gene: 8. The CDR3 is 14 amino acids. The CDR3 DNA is TGCGCCAGCAGTGAGGGGGCGGGAGTCCAAGAGCAGTACTTC. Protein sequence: CASSEGAGVQEQYF.

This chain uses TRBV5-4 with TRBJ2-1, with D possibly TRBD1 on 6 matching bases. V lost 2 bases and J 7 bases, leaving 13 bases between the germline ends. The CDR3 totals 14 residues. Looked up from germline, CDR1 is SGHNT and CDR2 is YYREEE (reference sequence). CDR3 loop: CASSLDRIWNEQFF. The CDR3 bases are TGTGCCAGCAGCTTAGACAGGATTTGGAATGAGCAGTTCTTC. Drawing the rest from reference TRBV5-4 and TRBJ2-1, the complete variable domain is ETGVTQSPTHLIKTRGQQVTLRCSSQSGHNTVSWYQQALGQGPQFIFQYYREEENGRGNFPPRFSGLQFPNYSSELNVNALELDDSALYLCASSLDRIWNEQFFGPGTRLTVL.

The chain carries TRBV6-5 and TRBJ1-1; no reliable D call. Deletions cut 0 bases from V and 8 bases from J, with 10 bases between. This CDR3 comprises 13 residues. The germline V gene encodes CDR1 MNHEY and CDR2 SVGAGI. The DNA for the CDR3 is TGTGCCAGCAGTTACTCGTTAACCAGGGAAGCTTTCTTT. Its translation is CASSYSLTREAFF.

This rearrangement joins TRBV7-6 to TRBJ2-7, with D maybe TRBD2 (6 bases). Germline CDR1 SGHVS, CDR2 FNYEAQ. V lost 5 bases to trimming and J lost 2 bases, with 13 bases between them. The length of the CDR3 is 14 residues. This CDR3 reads CASSTGEGAYEQYF. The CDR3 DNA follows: TGTGCCAGCAGCACGGGAGAAGGGGCCTACGAGCAGTACTTC.

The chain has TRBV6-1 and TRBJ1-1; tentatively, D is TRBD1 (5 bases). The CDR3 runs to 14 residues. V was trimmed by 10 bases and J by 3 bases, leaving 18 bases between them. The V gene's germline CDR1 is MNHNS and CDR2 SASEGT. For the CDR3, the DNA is TGTGCCACCATGACAGTGGGGGGAGACACTGAAGCTTTCTTT. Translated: CATMTVGGDTEAFF.

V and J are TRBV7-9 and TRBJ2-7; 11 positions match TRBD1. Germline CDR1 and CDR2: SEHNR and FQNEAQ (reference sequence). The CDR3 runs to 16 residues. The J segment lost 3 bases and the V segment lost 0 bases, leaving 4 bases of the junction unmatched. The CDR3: CASSLARTGGIYEQYF. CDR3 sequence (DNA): TGTGCCAGCAGCTTAGCGCGGACAGGGGGCATCTACGAGCAGTACTTC. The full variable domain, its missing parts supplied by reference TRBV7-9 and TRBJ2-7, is DTGVSQNPRHKITKRGQNVTFRCDPISEHNRLYWYRQTLGQGPEFLTYFQNEAQLEKSRLLSDRFSAERPKGSFSTLEIQRTEQGDSAMYLCASSLARTGGIYEQYFGPGTRLTVT.

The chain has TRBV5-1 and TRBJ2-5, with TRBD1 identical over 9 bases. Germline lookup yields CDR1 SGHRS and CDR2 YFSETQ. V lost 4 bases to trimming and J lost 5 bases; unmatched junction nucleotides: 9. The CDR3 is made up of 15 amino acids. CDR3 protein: CASSVPGQGYETQYF. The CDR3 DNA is TGCGCCAGCAGCGTACCGGGACAGGGTTATGAGACCCAGTACTTC.

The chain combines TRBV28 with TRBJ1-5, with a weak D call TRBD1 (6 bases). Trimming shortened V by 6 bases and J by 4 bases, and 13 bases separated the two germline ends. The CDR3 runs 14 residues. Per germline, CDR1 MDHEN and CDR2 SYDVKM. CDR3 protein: CASRTGQLNQPQHF. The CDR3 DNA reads TGTGCCAGCAGAACGGGACAACTGAATCAGCCCCAGCATTTT.

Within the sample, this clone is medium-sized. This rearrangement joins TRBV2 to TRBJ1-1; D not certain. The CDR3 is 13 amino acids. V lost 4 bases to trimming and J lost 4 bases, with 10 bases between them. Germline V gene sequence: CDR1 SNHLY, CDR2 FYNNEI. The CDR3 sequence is CASSGAPSTEAFF. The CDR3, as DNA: TGTGCCAGCAGTGGGGCCCCATCCACTGAAGCTTTCTTT.

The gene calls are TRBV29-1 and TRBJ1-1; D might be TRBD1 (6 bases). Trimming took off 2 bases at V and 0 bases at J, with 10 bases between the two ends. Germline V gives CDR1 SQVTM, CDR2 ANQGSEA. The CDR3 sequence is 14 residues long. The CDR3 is CSVERGKVNTEAFF. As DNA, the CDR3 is TGCAGCGTTGAAAGGGGGAAGGTGAACACTGAAGCTTTCTTT.

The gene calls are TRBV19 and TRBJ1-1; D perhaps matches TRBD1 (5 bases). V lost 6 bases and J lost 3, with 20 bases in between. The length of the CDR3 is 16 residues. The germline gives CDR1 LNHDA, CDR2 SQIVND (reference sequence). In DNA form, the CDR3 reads TGTGCCAGTAGGTCCTTCCTGGGGGGGATACACACTGAAGCTTTCTTT. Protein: CASRSFLGGIHTEAFF. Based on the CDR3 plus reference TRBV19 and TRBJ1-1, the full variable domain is DGGITQSPKYLFRKEGQNVTLSCEQNLNHDAMYWYRQDPGQGLRLIYYSQIVNDFQKGDIAEGYSVSREKKESFPLTVTSAQKNPTAFYLCASRSFLGGIHTEAFFGQGTRLTVV.

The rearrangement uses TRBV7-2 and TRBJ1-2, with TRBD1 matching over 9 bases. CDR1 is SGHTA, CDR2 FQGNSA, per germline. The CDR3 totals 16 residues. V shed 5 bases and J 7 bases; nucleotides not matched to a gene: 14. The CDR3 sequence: CASSVGQGRISRGYTF. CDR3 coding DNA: TGTGCCAGCAGCGTAGGACAGGGGCGGATTAGTCGTGGCTACACCTTC.